A selection of T cell receptor beta chains follows, all from one sample in a study of cytomegalovirus exposure and HLA in healthy donors. TCRdb keeps only in-frame clones here, not all; method: immunoSEQ multiplex PCR. This sample's table reports about 130,000 clones. The specimen sequenced was PBMCs. These receptors all stem from a man aged 40-55 years in good health and CMV-seronegative. Each CDR3 is given with its conserved first and last residue. D genes are given only for firm matches.

J,D,V,DNA,CDR3
TRBJ1-3,.,TRBV4-1,TGCGCCAGCAGCCCCCGGATAGGGGATCTCTCTGGAAACACCATATATTTT,CASSPRIGDLSGNTIYF
TRBJ2-3,.,TRBV5-1,TGCGCCAGCAGCTTGGCCCCCGGTCCAGATACGCAGTATTTT,CASSLAPGPDTQYF
TRBJ1-1,.,TRBV7-9,TGTGCCAGCAGCACTAGAATGAACACTGAAGCTTTCTTT,CASSTRMNTEAFF
TRBJ2-7,TRBD2,TRBV6-1,TGTGCCAGCAGTGAGGGGCTAGCGGGAGTCTACGAGCAGTACTTC,CASSEGLAGVYEQYF
TRBJ1-1,TRBD1,TRBV9,TGTGCCAGCAGCGTGGGACAGGGCGGTGAAGCTTTCTTT,CASSVGQGGEAFF
TRBJ2-7,.,TRBV5-6,TGTGCCAGCAGCTGGAATTCGGGACTTGGGAACTACGAGCAGTACTTC,CASSWNSGLGNYEQYF
TRBJ2-1,TRBD2,TRBV11-3,TGTGCCAGCAGCTCCCCCTGGTCTAGCGGGAGGACGAGCTCCTACAATGAGCAGTTCTTC,CASSSPWSSGRTSSYNEQFF
TRBJ2-1,TRBD2,TRBV19,TGTGCCAGTCGGGGGGGAGCGGGACGCAGGGAGCAGTTCTTC,CASRGGAGRREQFF
TRBJ2-7,TRBD2,TRBV10-3,TGTGCCATCAGTACCGGGACTAGCGGGATAAACTACGAGCAGTACTTC,CAISTGTSGINYEQYF
TRBJ2-5,.,TRBV5-1,TGCGCCAGCAGCTCCCGCGGGGGCGGGGAGACCCAGTACTTC,CASSSRGGGETQYF
TRBJ1-2,.,TRBV13,TGTGCCAGCAGCCAGCTAGAGACAGGCCTTGGCTACACCTTC,CASSQLETGLGYTF
TRBJ1-5,.,TRBV10-3,TGTGCCATTTCAGGGAAGGGGGATCAGCCCCAGCATTTT,CAISGKGDQPQHF
TRBJ2-5,.,TRBV6-5,TGTGCCAGCAGTTACGGGCCGGTTAGCGCCCAGGAGACCCAGTACTTC,CASSYGPVSAQETQYF
TRBJ1-2,TRBD1,TRBV30,TGTGCCTGGAGAGCCCCCGGGACAGGGGTTTATGGCTACACCTTC,CAWRAPGTGVYGYTF
TRBJ2-2,TRBD1,TRBV28,TGTGCCAGCAGTTCGGGACAGGTGAACACCGGGGAGCTGTTTTTT,CASSSGQVNTGELFF
TRBJ2-5,TRBD1,TRBV29-1,TGCAGCGTTGAGACCGAGACAGGGTTTCAAGAGACCCAGTACTTC,CSVETETGFQETQYF
TRBJ2-7,.,TRBV4-2,TGTGCCAGCAGCCAAGCTAGCTCCTACGAGCAGTACTTC,CASSQASSYEQYF
TRBJ2-1,.,TRBV11-2,TGTGCCAGCAGCCCCCCGGGGGACCCTACCTACAATGAGCAGTTCTTC,CASSPPGDPTYNEQFF
TRBJ1-6,TRBD1,TRBV27,TGTGCCACCAAAAGAGGCACAGGGACAGGGCTTGGAAATTCACCCCTCCACTTT,CATKRGTGTGLGNSPLHF
TRBJ2-1,.,TRBV7-2,TGTGCCAGCAGCTTAGTTGCAGGGACTCCCTTCAATGAGCAGTTCTTC,CASSLVAGTPFNEQFF
TRBJ2-3,TRBD2,TRBV6-5,TGTGCCAGCAGACGGACTAGCGATGCAGATACGCAGTATTTT,CASRRTSDADTQYF
TRBJ1-5,.,TRBV6-1,TGTGCCAGCAGTGAAAATAGGGACTTTCATAGCAATCAGCCCCAGCATTTT,CASSENRDFHSNQPQHF
TRBJ1-1,.,TRBV29-1,TGCAGCGTTAGGGGCCTTGCCCAGGGTGAAGCTTTCTTT,CSVRGLAQGEAFF
TRBJ2-7,.,TRBV28,TGTGCCAGCAGTTTGGACAGCGCAACTACCTACGAGCAGTACTTC,CASSLDSATTYEQYF
TRBJ2-1,.,TRBV7-3,TGTGCCAGCAGCTTAGGTGGGACTCTGAATGAGCAGTTCTTC,CASSLGGTLNEQFF
TRBJ2-1,TRBD2,TRBV27,TGTGCCAGCAGTCGACTAGCGGGGTTCAATGAGCAGTTCTTC,CASSRLAGFNEQFF
TRBJ1-2,.,TRBV28,TGTGCCAGCAGTCGGGACCGGAGGGATGGCTACACCTTC,CASSRDRRDGYTF
TRBJ1-2,.,TRBV19,TGTGCCAGTAGTTCTGCGGGATACCAAAACTATGGCTACACCTTC,CASSSAGYQNYGYTF
TRBJ1-4,TRBD1,TRBV14,TGTGCCAGCAGGCATTCGGACAGGGCAGAAAAACTGTTTTTT,CASRHSDRAEKLFF
TRBJ1-2,TRBD1,TRBV29-1,TGCAGCGTCGGACAGGGGATAGATGGCTACACCTTC,CSVGQGIDGYTF
TRBJ1-6,.,TRBV30,TGTGCCTGGAGCGCGGAGGTGGCCCTCCACTTT,CAWSAEVALHF
TRBJ2-3,TRBD1,TRBV9,TGTGCCAGCACGCGGACAGGGGGCTTGGATACGCAGTATTTT,CASTRTGGLDTQYF
TRBJ1-6,.,TRBV7-2,TGTGCCAGCAGCTTAGGGGGGGGGCCGTCACCCCTCCACTTT,CASSLGGGPSPLHF
TRBJ1-3,.,TRBV20-1,TGCAGTGCCGAGTCGATAAACACCATATATTTT,CSAESINTIYF
TRBJ2-5,TRBD1,TRBV5-4,TGTGCCAGCAGCTGGGACAGGGTCAGAGAGACCCAGTACTTC,CASSWDRVRETQYF
TRBJ2-7,.,TRBV2,TGTGCCAGCAGCGGAGGGACTTTTCTTTACGAGCAGTACTTC,CASSGGTFLYEQYF
TRBJ2-7,TRBD2,TRBV11-3,TGTGCCAGCAGCTTAGGCTGGACTAGCGGGAGAAGCTACGAGCAGTACTTC,CASSLGWTSGRSYEQYF
TRBJ2-7,TRBD2,TRBV28,TGTGCCAGCAGTTTAGGCGGGAGGGTTTCTTTGCGAGCAGTATCGCACTTC,CASSLGGRVSLRAVSHF
TRBJ1-1,.,TRBV19,TGTGCCAGTAGTATCCCGGGGGGAAGGAACACTGAAGCTTTCTTT,CASSIPGGRNTEAFF
TRBJ2-1,TRBD2,TRBV7-2,TGTGCCAGCAGCTATCCGGGACTAGCGGGTTCTGGGCCCTACAATGAGCAGTTCTTC,CASSYPGLAGSGPYNEQFF
TRBJ2-1,TRBD2,TRBV7-8,TGTGCCAGCAGCTTAGAGGGACTAGCGCGCCGCCGTTCCTACAATGAGCAGTTCTTC,CASSLEGLARRRSYNEQFF
TRBJ2-7,TRBD1,TRBV2,TGTGCCAGCAGCGGGACAGGGAGGCCCTACGAGCAGTACTTC,CASSGTGRPYEQYF
TRBJ2-2,.,TRBV5-4,TGTGCCAGCAGCTCGTCCCGAGGAGGGTCCACCGGGGAGCTGTTTTTT,CASSSSRGGSTGELFF
TRBJ2-7,TRBD2,TRBV28,TGTGCCAGCACCAGAGATCTAGCGGTGCCCTACGAGCAGTACTTC,CASTRDLAVPYEQYF
TRBJ2-3,.,TRBV9,TGTGCCAGCAGCCACAGCTTCACAGATACGCAGTATTTT,CASSHSFTDTQYF
TRBJ2-7,TRBD2,TRBV2,TGTGCCAGCAGAGAATGGGCCACTAGCGGGAGAGTGTACGAGCAGTACTTC,CASREWATSGRVYEQYF
TRBJ2-2,TRBD2,TRBV11-3,TGTGCCAGCAGCTTTAGCGGGAGGGCGGGCACCGGGGAGCTGTTTTTT,CASSFSGRAGTGELFF
TRBJ1-1,.,TRBV5-1,TGCGCCAGCAGCTTGGGGGCCGGGGGGGATACTGAAGCTTTCTTT,CASSLGAGGDTEAFF
TRBJ2-7,TRBD2,TRBV11-3,TGTGCCAGCAGCTTGGGGGGGAACTACGAGCAGTACTTC,CASSLGGNYEQYF